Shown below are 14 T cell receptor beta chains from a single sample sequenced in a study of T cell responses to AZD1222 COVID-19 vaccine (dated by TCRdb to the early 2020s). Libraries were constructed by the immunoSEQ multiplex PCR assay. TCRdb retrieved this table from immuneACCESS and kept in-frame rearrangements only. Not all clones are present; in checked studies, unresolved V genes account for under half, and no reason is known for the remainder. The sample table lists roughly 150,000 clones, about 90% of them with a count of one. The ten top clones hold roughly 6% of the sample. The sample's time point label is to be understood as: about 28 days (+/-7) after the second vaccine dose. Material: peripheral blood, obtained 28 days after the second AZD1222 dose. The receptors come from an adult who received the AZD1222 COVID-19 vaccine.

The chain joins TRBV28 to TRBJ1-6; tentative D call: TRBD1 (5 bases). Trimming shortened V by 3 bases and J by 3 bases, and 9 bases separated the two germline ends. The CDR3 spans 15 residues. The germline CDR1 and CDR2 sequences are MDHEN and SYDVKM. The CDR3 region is CASSFRARYNSPLHF. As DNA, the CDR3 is TGTGCCAGCAGTTTCAGGGCTCGCTATAATTCACCCCTCCACTTT.

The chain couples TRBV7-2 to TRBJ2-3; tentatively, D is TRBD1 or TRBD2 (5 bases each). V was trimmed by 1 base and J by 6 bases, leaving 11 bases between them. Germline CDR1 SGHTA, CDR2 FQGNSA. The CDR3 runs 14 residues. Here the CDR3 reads CASSLGWDRDTQYF. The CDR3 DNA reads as TGTGCCAGCAGCTTAGGGTGGGACCGGGATACGCAGTATTTT.

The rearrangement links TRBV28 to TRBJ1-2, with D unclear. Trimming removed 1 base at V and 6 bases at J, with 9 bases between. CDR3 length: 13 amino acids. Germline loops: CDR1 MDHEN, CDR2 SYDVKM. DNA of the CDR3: TGTGCCAGCAGTTTATCTTTCGGGGATGGCTACACCTTC. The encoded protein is CASSLSFGDGYTF.

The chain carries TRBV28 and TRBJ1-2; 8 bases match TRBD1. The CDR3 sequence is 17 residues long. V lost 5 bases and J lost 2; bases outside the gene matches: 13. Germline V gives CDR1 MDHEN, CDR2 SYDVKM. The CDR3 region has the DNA TGTGCCAGCAGTCCCACGCCAAGGACAGGGTACAACTATGGCTACACCTTC. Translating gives CASSPTPRTGYNYGYTF.

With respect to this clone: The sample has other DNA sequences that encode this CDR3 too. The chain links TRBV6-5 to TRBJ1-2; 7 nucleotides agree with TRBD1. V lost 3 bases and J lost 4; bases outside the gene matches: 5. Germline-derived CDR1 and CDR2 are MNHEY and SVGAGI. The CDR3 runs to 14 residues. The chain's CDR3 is CASSYGQGGYGYTF. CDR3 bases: TGTGCCAGCAGTTATGGGCAGGGGGGCTATGGCTACACCTTC.

The CDR3 DNA reads as TGTGCCAGCACCCGAAAGGGTGGGTTTATGAACACTGAAGCTTTCTTT. This codes for CASTRKGGFMNTEAFF. The chain recombines TRBV7-2 with TRBJ1-1, with D unresolved. Germline-derived CDR1 and CDR2 are SGHTA and FQGNSA. This CDR3 region has 16 residues. V was clipped by 7 bases and J by 0 bases, with 18 bases between them.

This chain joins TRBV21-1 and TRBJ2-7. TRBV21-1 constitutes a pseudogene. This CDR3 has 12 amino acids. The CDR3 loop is CASSIRQVGEYF. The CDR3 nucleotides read TGTGCCAGCAGCATCCGGCAGGTTGGGGAGTACTTC.

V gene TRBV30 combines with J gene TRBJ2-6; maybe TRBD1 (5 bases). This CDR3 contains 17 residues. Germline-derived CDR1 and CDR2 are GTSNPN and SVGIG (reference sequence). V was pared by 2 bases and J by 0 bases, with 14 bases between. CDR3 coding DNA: TGTGCCTGGAGTCGCCTCAGGGTACGCTCTGGGGCCAACGTCCTGACTTTC. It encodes CAWSRLRVRSGANVLTF.

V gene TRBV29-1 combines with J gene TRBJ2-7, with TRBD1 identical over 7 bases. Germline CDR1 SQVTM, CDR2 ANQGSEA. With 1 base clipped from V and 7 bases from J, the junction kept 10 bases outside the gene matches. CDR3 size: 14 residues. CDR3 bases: TGCAGCGTTGAAGTCCAACAGGGGTTTGGAGAGCAGTACTTC. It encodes CSVEVQQGFGEQYF.

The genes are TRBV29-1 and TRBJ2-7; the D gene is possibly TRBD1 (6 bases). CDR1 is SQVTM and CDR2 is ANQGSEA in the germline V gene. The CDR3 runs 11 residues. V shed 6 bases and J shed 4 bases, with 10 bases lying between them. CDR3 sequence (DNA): TGCAGCGTCAGAGGGACATACGAGCAGTACTTC. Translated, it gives CSVRGTYEQYF.

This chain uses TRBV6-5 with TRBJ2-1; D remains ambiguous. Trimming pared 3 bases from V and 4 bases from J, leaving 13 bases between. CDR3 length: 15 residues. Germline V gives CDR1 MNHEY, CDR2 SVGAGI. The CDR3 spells CASSYSIGSYNEQFF. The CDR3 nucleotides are TGTGCCAGCAGTTATTCCATCGGTTCGTACAATGAGCAGTTCTTC.

The DNA of the CDR3 is TGCAGCGTTGGGGAAGGGGTCACCACCGGGACTAGCGGGATGAACGAGCAGTACTTC. As protein: CSVGEGVTTGTSGMNEQYF. The chain uses TRBV29-1 and TRBJ2-7; 13 bases are a match to TRBD2. The CDR3 contains 19 residues. CDR1 SQVTM and CDR2 ANQGSEA come from the germline V gene. The V segment lost 4 bases and the J segment 5 bases; nucleotides outside the gene matches: 20.

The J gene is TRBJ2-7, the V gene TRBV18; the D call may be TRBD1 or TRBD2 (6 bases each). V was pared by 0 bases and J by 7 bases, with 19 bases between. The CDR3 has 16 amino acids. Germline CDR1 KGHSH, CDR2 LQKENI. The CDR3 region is CASSPPVTGGGGEQYF. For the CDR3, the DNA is TGTGCCAGCTCACCACCGGTGACAGGTGGAGGGGGGGAGCAGTACTTC.

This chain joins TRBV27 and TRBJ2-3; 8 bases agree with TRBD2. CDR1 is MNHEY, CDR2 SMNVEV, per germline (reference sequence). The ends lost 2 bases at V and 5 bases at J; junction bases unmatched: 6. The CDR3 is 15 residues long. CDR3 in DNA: TGTGCCAGCAGTTTACGGGGGGGGGCCAGAGATACGCAGTATTTT. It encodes CASSLRGGARDTQYF.